One T cell receptor (beta chain) is described in this entry. TCRdb's table, derived via immunoSEQ multiplex PCR, lists solely in-frame clones and lacks some. The sample holds over 50,000 clones, 88% seen once. The germline CDR1 and CDR2 sequences are SQVTM and ANQGSEA. Trimming removed 0 bases from V and 5 bases from J, with 5 bases in between. This CDR3 has 11 residues. The source of the sample is a study of blood T cell repertoires in COVID-19. The chain joins TRBV29-1 to TRBJ2-7; D might be TRBD1 (5 bases). Sequenced input: peripheral blood. The sequence was collected from a man aged 50 to 59 with active COVID-19. The DNA of the CDR3 is TGCAGCGTTGAAGAGGACAACGAGCAGTACTTC. Translated, it gives CSVEEDNEQYF.